This T cell receptor (beta chain) was recorded in a study of blood T cell repertoires in COVID-19. Study-wide background: From the United States, Italy and Spain came samples of acute and convalescent COVID-19. Sample material is recorded as cDNA or gDNA derived from T cells, B-cell-depleted T cells, or PBMCs.

After removal of 5 bases from V and 0 bases from J, the junction contained 6 bases not matched to a gene. Germline V lookup: CDR1 SGHVS, CDR2 FNYEAQ. The CDR3 covers 17 residues. Original handling: Quantification of nucleated cells was approximated via reference gene primer amplification. Generated by immunoSEQ multiplex PCR, the TCRdb table keeps only in-frame clones and is missing some. Clone size and V and J calls were adopted from that table, with D and trimming inferred from the DNA. Of about 300,000 clones listed, approximately 84% were seen once; the top ten hold more than 1.4%. Recruited during active infection, patients (from Seattle) were subsequently followed longitudinally.

The sample comprised peripheral blood. The chain has TRBV7-6 and TRBJ2-1; 11 nucleotides match TRBD1. The sequence was obtained from a human donor with COVID-19, enrolled during active disease. The donor label of this sample is uncertain. In DNA, the CDR3 is TGTGCCAGCAGCCGGGGACAGGGGGTTTACTCCTACAATGAGCAGTTCTTC. Amino acids: CASSRGQGVYSYNEQFF.